The rows below give T cell receptor beta chains drawn from one sample of a study of identifying expanded T cells in peripheral blood. This table comes from immunoSEQ multiplex PCR, and its TCRdb copy is limited to in-frame clones, with some not included. The sample holds roughly 84,000 clones, approximately 90% seen once. The sequencing input was blood. The receptors derive from a person aged 18 to 75 in good health. Both conserved end residues are part of each CDR3. The D gene is left open where the match is weak. Expanded clones get a size class; other rows say once, few or many, or leave the size out.

CASSLGQGLNTEAFF,TGCGCCAGCAGCTTGGGGCAGGGTCTGAACACTGAAGCTTTCTTT,TRBV5-1,.,TRBJ1-1,.
CASSITAGSNQPQHF,TGTGCCAGTAGTATAACCGCCGGGAGCAATCAGCCCCAGCATTTT,TRBV19,.,TRBJ1-5,.
CASSKQGGSYEQYF,TGTGCCAGCAGCAAGCAGGGAGGGTCCTACGAGCAGTACTTC,TRBV9,TRBD2,TRBJ2-7,.
CASRTGATGNTIYF,TGTGCCAGCAGGACAGGGGCGACCGGAAACACCATATATTTT,TRBV7-9,TRBD1,TRBJ1-3,.
CASREGQGANQPQHF,TGCGCCAGCAGAGAGGGGCAGGGGGCAAATCAGCCCCAGCATTTT,TRBV5-1,TRBD1,TRBJ1-5,.
CASSPGDGYEQYF,TGTGCCAGCAGCCCGGGGGATGGATACGAGCAGTACTTC,TRBV5-6,.,TRBJ2-7,.
CADRLHSNQPQHF,TGTGCCGACAGGTTGCATAGCAATCAGCCCCAGCATTTT,TRBV6-1,.,TRBJ1-5,.
CASRIRNSYEQYF,TGTGCCAGCAGGATCCGAAACTCCTACGAGCAGTACTTC,TRBV2,.,TRBJ2-7,.
CASTISSPSSYNSPLHF,TGTGCCAGCACAATCTCTTCCCCCTCGTCCTATAATTCACCCCTCCACTTT,TRBV2,.,TRBJ1-6,once
CASSLMNTEAFF,TGTGCCAGCAGTTTAATGAACACTGAAGCTTTCTTT,TRBV28,.,TRBJ1-1,.
CASRVGGWGTEAFF,TGTGCCAGCAGGGTAGGGGGCTGGGGCACTGAAGCTTTCTTT,TRBV6-1,TRBD1,TRBJ1-1,.
CASSKLGQNQPQHF,TGTGCCAGTAGTAAATTAGGACAGAATCAGCCCCAGCATTTT,TRBV19,.,TRBJ1-5,.
CASSLFAGGTGELFF,TGTGCCAGCAGCTTATTCGCGGGAGGAACCGGGGAGCTGTTTTTT,TRBV7-9,TRBD2,TRBJ2-2,.
CASGRDQAASRGGYTF,TGCGCCAGCGGGAGGGACCAGGCGGCATCCCGGGGTGGCTACACCTTC,TRBV5-1,.,TRBJ1-2,.
CASSWGSGTGQPQHF,TGTGCCAGCAGCTGGGGTTCGGGAACAGGGCAGCCCCAGCATTTT,TRBV5-6,.,TRBJ1-5,.
CASGPRQGVADIQYF,TGTGCTAGTGGGCCCCGACAGGGGGTCGCGGACATTCAGTACTTC,TRBV12-5,TRBD1,TRBJ2-4,.
CASSPNLDSYGYTF,TGTGCCAGCAGCCCTAATCTGGACAGCTATGGCTACACCTTC,TRBV7-8,.,TRBJ1-2,once
CASSALGGATNEKLFF,TGTGCCAGCAGTGCTTTGGGGGGAGCAACTAATGAAAAACTGTTTTTT,TRBV25-1,.,TRBJ1-4,.
CASNPRADLKKGYTF,TGTGCCAGCAACCCGAGGGCAGATCTCAAGAAAGGCTACACCTTC,TRBV7-2,.,TRBJ1-2,.
CAWKTGGAGRPQHF,TGTGCCTGGAAAACAGGGGGCGCGGGTAGGCCCCAGCATTTT,TRBV30,TRBD1,TRBJ1-5,.
CASSKTGTSGGGDTQYF,TGCGCCAGCAGCAAAACCGGGACTAGCGGGGGCGGAGATACGCAGTATTTT,TRBV5-1,TRBD2,TRBJ2-3,.
CAGRVRGAGTGWGEQYF,TGCGCCGGCCGGGTGAGAGGGGCCGGGACCGGGTGGGGAGAGCAGTACTTC,TRBV5-1,.,TRBJ2-7,.
CASSLGLVNEQFF,TGTGCCAGCAGTTTAGGACTAGTCAATGAGCAGTTCTTC,TRBV27,TRBD2,TRBJ2-1,once
CASSLWANYGYTF,TGTGCCAGCAGCCTTTGGGCGAACTATGGCTACACCTTC,TRBV5-6,.,TRBJ1-2,once
CAWSAYRVSGSYEQYF,TGTGCCTGGAGTGCTTACAGGGTGAGTGGCTCCTACGAGCAGTACTTC,TRBV30,.,TRBJ2-7,.
CASSQLDIPRRGYTF,TGTGCCAGCAGCCAGCTAGACATTCCCAGGCGGGGCTACACCTTC,TRBV5-6,.,TRBJ1-2,.
CASSLLGGGTDTQYF,TGTGCCAGCAGCTTACTCGGGGGGGGCACAGATACGCAGTATTTT,TRBV7-6,TRBD2,TRBJ2-3,.
CASSEAVTASYGYTF,TGTGCCAGCAGTGAAGCCGTGACCGCTTCTTATGGCTACACCTTC,TRBV6-1,.,TRBJ1-2,.
CASSRGLAGGQTQYF,TGTGCCAGCAGCCGGGGACTAGCGGGAGGTCAGACCCAGTACTTC,TRBV4-2,TRBD2,TRBJ2-5,.
CASSLALDTDTQYF,TGTGCCAGCAGCTTAGCGCTTGACACAGATACGCAGTATTTT,TRBV11-2,.,TRBJ2-3,.
CASSTQHRNTEAFF,TGTGCCAGCTCTACCCAACACAGGAACACTGAAGCTTTCTTT,TRBV18,.,TRBJ1-1,.
CASSIDRGLHQPQHF,TGTGCCAGTAGTATAGATCGGGGTTTACATCAGCCCCAGCATTTT,TRBV19,.,TRBJ1-5,once
CASSLASVAGGGQTQYF,TGTGCCAGCAGCTTGGCCTCGGTAGCGGGGGGCGGGCAGACCCAGTACTTC,TRBV5-4,TRBD2,TRBJ2-5,.
CASTAEGGDGYTF,TGTGCCAGCACCGCGGAGGGGGGCGATGGCTACACCTTC,TRBV9,.,TRBJ1-2,.
CASSLAEGAAFF,TGTGCCAGCAGCTTAGCGGAGGGGGCAGCTTTCTTT,TRBV7-8,TRBD1,TRBJ1-1,.
CASSFINNEQFF,TGCGCCAGCAGCTTTATCAACAATGAGCAGTTCTTC,TRBV5-1,.,TRBJ2-1,.
CASSLGGPQPQHF,TGTGCCAGCAGTTTGGGGGGTCCTCAGCCCCAGCATTTT,TRBV28,.,TRBJ1-5,.
CAWSVRTANYGYTF,TGTGCCTGGAGTGTAAGGACAGCTAACTATGGCTACACCTTC,TRBV30,.,TRBJ1-2,.
CASSLQGAGYNEQFF,TGTGCCAGCAGCTTGCAGGGGGCAGGCTACAATGAGCAGTTCTTC,TRBV5-4,TRBD1,TRBJ2-1,.
CASSVEGTGNGYTF,TGTGCCAGCAGCGTAGAAGGGACAGGGAACGGCTACACCTTC,TRBV9,TRBD1,TRBJ1-2,.
CASKLGASGNTIYF,TGTGCCAGCAAGTTGGGGGCTTCTGGAAACACCATATATTTT,TRBV2,.,TRBJ1-3,.
CASSLSVGGRTEAFF,TGTGCCAGCAGTTTATCGGTTGGGGGGCGAACTGAAGCTTTCTTT,TRBV27,.,TRBJ1-1,.
CASSQVIGGQNYGYTF,TGCGCCAGCAGCCAAGTTATCGGGGGGCAGAACTATGGCTACACCTTC,TRBV4-3,.,TRBJ1-2,.
CAISERGGQGSRELFF,TGTGCCATCAGTGAGCGGGGGGGACAGGGTAGCCGGGAGCTGTTTTTT,TRBV10-3,.,TRBJ2-2,.